Listed below are T cell receptor beta chains from one sample, sequenced in a study of blood T cell repertoires in COVID-19. Assay: immunoSEQ multiplex PCR; the TCRdb copy retains only in-frame clones and omits some. The sample has 120,000 to 150,000 clones, approximately 80% seen once. Sequences were obtained from PBMCs or T cells enriched from blood (not recorded which). The receptor set was obtained from a woman between 18 and 30 years old who had been exposed to COVID-19. Both conserved end residues are part of each CDR3. Fields, in order: J gene, V gene, CDR3 protein.

j_gene: TRBJ2-1
v_gene: TRBV10-3
CDR3aa: CAISRAGNNEQFF

j_gene: TRBJ1-1
v_gene: TRBV30
CDR3aa: CAWSMGGVAFF

j_gene: TRBJ2-7
v_gene: TRBV25-1
CDR3aa: CASSGLRGTSYEQYF

j_gene: TRBJ2-7
v_gene: TRBV4-2
CDR3aa: CASSQVSSLEQYF

j_gene: TRBJ1-1
v_gene: TRBV6-1
CDR3aa: CASSEGTGGLAFF

j_gene: TRBJ2-1
v_gene: TRBV7-9
CDR3aa: CASSLGLLAGFSFDEQFF

j_gene: TRBJ2-7
v_gene: TRBV3-1/TRBV3-2
CDR3aa: CASSHPGQGATLSYEQYF

j_gene: TRBJ1-6
v_gene: TRBV9
CDR3aa: CASSVAGSNSPLHF

j_gene: TRBJ1-1
v_gene: TRBV28
CDR3aa: CASREGNTEAFF

j_gene: TRBJ1-1
v_gene: TRBV5-1
CDR3aa: CASSSTGTQNTEAFF

j_gene: TRBJ2-1
v_gene: TRBV27
CDR3aa: CASSSAGHEQFF